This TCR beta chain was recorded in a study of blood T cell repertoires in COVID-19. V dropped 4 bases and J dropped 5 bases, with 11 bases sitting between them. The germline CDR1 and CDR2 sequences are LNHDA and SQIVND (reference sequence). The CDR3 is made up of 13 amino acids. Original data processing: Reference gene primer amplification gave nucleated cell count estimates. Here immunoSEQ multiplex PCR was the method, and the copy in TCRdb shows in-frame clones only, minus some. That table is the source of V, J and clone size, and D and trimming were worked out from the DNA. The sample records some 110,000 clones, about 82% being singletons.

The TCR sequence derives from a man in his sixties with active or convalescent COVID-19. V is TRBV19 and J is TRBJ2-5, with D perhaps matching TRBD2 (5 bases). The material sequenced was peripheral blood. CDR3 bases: TGTGCCAGTAGTAAGGAGGACTTGGAGACCCAGTACTTC. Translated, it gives CASSKEDLETQYF.